The 23 T cell receptor beta chains presented below share a single source sample, sequenced in a study of cytomegalovirus exposure and HLA in healthy donors. PCR was performed using 60 Vbeta and 13 Jbeta primers. Data came from immunoSEQ multiplex PCR; TCRdb stores just in-frame clones and leaves some out. The sample includes around 130,000 clones, around 8.5% of them seen just once. The sequencing input was PBMCs. These receptors were obtained from a man aged 40-55 years in good health and CMV-seronegative.

Only a few counts were recorded for this clone. The V call is TRBV19, the J call TRBJ2-7; 11 bases line up with TRBD2. CDR1 is LNHDA and CDR2 is SQIVND in the germline V gene (reference sequence). With V trimmed by 5 bases and J by 3 bases, 3 bases remained unmatched. This CDR3 spans 14 amino acids. CDR3 DNA: TGTGCCAGTAGTTTAGCGGGGGGGAACTACGAGCAGTACTTC. Protein sequence: CASSLAGGNYEQYF.

The V and J genes are TRBV7-9 and TRBJ1-1, with 8 bases that match TRBD1. CDR3 size: 17 residues. Germline V gives CDR1 SEHNR, CDR2 FQNEAQ (reference sequence). V lost 6 bases, J lost 1 base, and 13 bases stayed unmatched. The CDR3: CASSLPPGTGRNTEAFF. The CDR3 DNA reads TGTGCCAGCAGTTTACCCCCCGGGACAGGCCGGAACACTGAAGCTTTCTTT.

V is TRBV7-9 and J is TRBJ1-1; tentatively, D is TRBD1 (5 bases). The CDR3 consists of 14 residues. V was cut by 5 bases and J by 5 bases, with 15 bases left in between. The germline gives CDR1 SEHNR, CDR2 FQNEAQ (reference sequence). CDR3 sequence: CASSPGVIRTEAFF. The CDR3 nucleotides read TGTGCCAGCAGCCCGGGGGTTATAAGGACTGAAGCTTTCTTT.

The chain carries TRBV2 and TRBJ2-1; TRBD2 matches 10 bases. The CDR3 runs 15 residues. V dropped 2 bases and J dropped 8; count of bases not matched to a gene: 6. The germline V gene has CDR1 SNHLY and CDR2 FYNNEI. This chain's CDR3 is CASSETSGGAHEQFF. The CDR3 nucleotides are TGTGCCAGCAGTGAAACCAGCGGGGGGGCCCATGAGCAGTTCTTC.

This clone was found a few times. This chain joins TRBV5-5 and TRBJ1-1; possibly TRBD1 for D (6 bases). Per germline, CDR1 SGHKS and CDR2 YYEKEE (reference sequence). The CDR3 covers 12 residues. V was shortened by 4 bases and J by 6 bases, with 10 bases between the two germline ends. DNA for the CDR3: TGTGCCAGCAGCCTACAGGGATCTGAAGCTTTCTTT. Encoded protein: CASSLQGSEAFF.

The rearrangement links TRBV14 to TRBJ2-4, with D possibly being TRBD2 (6 bases). Germline V lookup: CDR1 SGHDN, CDR2 FVKESK. Between the trimmed V and J ends, which lost 4 bases and 6 bases, there was a span of 19 bases. This CDR3 has 16 amino acids. The CDR3 DNA sequence: TGTGCCAGCAGCCGGTATCGCGGGGATGGGGTAAACATTCAGTACTTC. It specifies CASSRYRGDGVNIQYF.

This clone was recorded a few times. The chain joins TRBV4-3 to TRBJ2-1; 9 bases line up with TRBD2. V gave up 2 bases and J gave up 7 bases; unmatched junction bases: 12. The CDR3 extends over 17 amino acids. Germline V lookup: CDR1 LGHNA, CDR2 YSLEER. CDR3 bases: TGCGCCAGCAGCCAATCCGTCCCGGCGGGGGGGCAGAATGAGCAGTTCTTC. This encodes CASSQSVPAGGQNEQFF.

The genes are TRBV6-1 and TRBJ2-5, with a possible D match to TRBD2 (5 bases). The CDR3 consists of 13 residues. The V end lost 4 bases, the J end lost 9 bases, and 15 bases lay between the germline ends. CDR1 and CDR2 from the germline V gene are MNHNS and SASEGT. The CDR3 DNA is TGTGCCAGCAGTGCGACCGGCCAGAGGGCCCAGTACTTC. As protein: CASSATGQRAQYF.

The table lists this clone with a few counts. The V and J genes are TRBV6-1 and TRBJ1-5, with 10 bases aligning to TRBD1. Looked up from germline, CDR1 is MNHNS and CDR2 is SASEGT. V lost 1 base and J lost 1; bases outside the gene matches: 13. The CDR3 has 20 residues. The DNA of the CDR3 is TGTGCCAGCAGTGAAGTACGCCGGGACAGGGGTTTTTGGAGCAATCAGCCCCAGCATTTT. Translation gives CASSEVRRDRGFWSNQPQHF.

The rearrangement joins TRBV5-1 to TRBJ1-1, with 8 bases aligning to TRBD1. The CDR3 totals 16 residues. Germline V gene lookup returns CDR1 SGHRS and CDR2 YFSETQ. The J segment lost 1 base and the V segment lost 4 bases, leaving 9 bases of the junction unmatched. CDR3 in amino acids: CASSPNQGTGNTEAFF. CDR3 nucleotide sequence: TGCGCCAGCAGCCCAAATCAAGGGACAGGGAACACTGAAGCTTTCTTT. The entire variable domain, with the rest obtained from reference TRBV5-1 and TRBJ1-1, is as follows: KAGVTQTPRYLIKTRGQQVTLSCSPISGHRSVSWYQQTPGQGLQFLFEYFSETQRNKGNFPGRFSGRQFSNSRSEMNVSTLELGDSALYLCASSPNQGTGNTEAFFGQGTRLTVV.

This clone came up a few times. This chain joins TRBV4-1 and TRBJ2-7; maybe TRBD2 (6 bases). Germline V gene data show CDR1 as MGHRA and CDR2 as YSYEKL. This CDR3 has 15 residues. Deletions cut 0 bases from V and 5 bases from J, with 14 bases between. In nucleotides, the CDR3 is TGCGCCAGCAGCCAAGATTTTTGGAGGGCGAACGAGCAGTACTTC. It yields the protein CASSQDFWRANEQYF.

This clone was counted only a few times. The rearrangement links TRBV11-2 to TRBJ1-3, with no clear D. Germline V gene lookup returns CDR1 SGHAT and CDR2 FQNNGV. Between the trimmed V and J ends, which lost 5 bases and 0 bases, there was a span of 11 bases. This CDR3 region has 15 residues. The CDR3 sequence: CASSPAGSSGNTIYF. Here the CDR3 DNA reads TGTGCCAGCAGCCCCGCAGGCAGCTCTGGAAACACCATATATTTT.

There are a few counts of this clone. Other DNA sequences in this specimen translate into the identical CDR3. The gene calls are TRBV9 and TRBJ1-2; maybe TRBD1 (6 bases). Per germline, CDR1 SGDLS and CDR2 YYNGEE. V was cut by 3 bases and J by 11 bases, with 14 bases left in between. This CDR3 region has 12 residues. CDR3 amino acids: CASSGRRGGYTF. CDR3 DNA: TGTGCCAGCAGCGGCCGAAGAGGGGGTTACACCTTC.

This clone was detected a few times. J is TRBJ1-2 and V is TRBV6-1; 8 bases match TRBD1. The CDR3 sequence is 15 residues long. V shed 5 bases, J shed 0 bases, and the junction held 5 bases outside the gene matches. Germline V gene data show CDR1 as MNHNS and CDR2 as SASEGT. This CDR3 is CASSRQGSPNYGYTF. The CDR3 nucleotides read TGTGCCAGCAGTAGACAGGGGAGCCCTAACTATGGCTACACCTTC.

This clone showed up just a few times. This chain uses TRBV6-1 with TRBJ2-3; 11 bases match TRBD2. The germline V gene encodes CDR1 MNHNS and CDR2 SASEGT. CDR3 size: 12 residues. The J segment lost 12 bases and the V segment lost 5 bases, leaving 4 bases of the junction unmatched. The CDR3 DNA sequence: TGTGCCAGCAGTCCCCTAGCGGGGGGTCAGTATTTT. Protein: CASSPLAGGQYF.

The gene calls are TRBV15 and TRBJ1-5; the match to TRBD1 covers 7 bases. The V gene end was trimmed by 4 bases and the J gene end by 2 bases; junction bases not matched to a gene: 5. This CDR3 is 15 amino acids long. Germline-derived CDR1 and CDR2 are LNHNV and YYDKDF (reference sequence). The CDR3: CATSTTGMGNQPQHF. The CDR3 DNA follows: TGTGCCACCAGCACGACAGGGATGGGCAATCAGCCCCAGCATTTT.

This chain links TRBV10-3 with TRBJ2-1; 7 bases map to TRBD1. Germline-derived CDR1 and CDR2 are ENHRY and SYGVKD. This CDR3 has 14 residues. The J segment lost 8 bases and the V segment lost 6 bases, leaving 10 bases of the junction unmatched. In DNA form, the CDR3 reads TGTGCCATCAGGAACGACAGGGATAGTGATGAGCAGTTCTTC. Protein: CAIRNDRDSDEQFF.

The chain joins TRBV7-9 to TRBJ2-7; 9 bases match TRBD1. Germline trimming cut 7 bases from V and 5 bases from J; bases unmatched to any gene: 9. The CDR3 contains 14 residues. The germline CDR1 and CDR2 sequences are SEHNR and FQNEAQ (reference sequence). CDR3 in DNA: TGTGCCAGCACACCCGGGACAGGGATCCACGAGCAGTACTTC. This gives the protein CASTPGTGIHEQYF.

The rearrangement joins TRBV5-1 to TRBJ2-1; 11 positions agree with TRBD2. V shed 4 bases and J 0 bases; nucleotides not matched to a gene: 3. CDR3 length: 16 residues. In germline, CDR1 is SGHRS, CDR2 YFSETQ. CDR3 sequence (DNA): TGCGCCAGCAGCCGTAGCGGGGGGGGCTCCTACAATGAGCAGTTCTTC. Translated, it gives CASSRSGGGSYNEQFF.

The table lists this clone with a few counts. The rearrangement joins TRBV19 to TRBJ2-5; possible D gene TRBD1, 5 bases. Germline V gene data show CDR1 as LNHDA and CDR2 as SQIVND (reference sequence). The CDR3 runs to 15 residues. The V end was cut by 3 bases, the J end by 4 bases, with 15 bases between. CDR3 protein: CASSMNTLRGETQYF. DNA of the CDR3: TGTGCCAGTAGTATGAACACTCTAAGGGGAGAGACCCAGTACTTC.

The J gene is TRBJ2-5, the V gene TRBV7-2, with D perhaps TRBD2 (5 bases). V lost 1 base to trimming and J lost 2 bases, with 11 bases between them. Germline CDR1 is SGHTA and CDR2 is FQGNSA. The CDR3 runs to 15 residues. CDR3 residues: CASSLDPGMQETQYF. The CDR3 region has the DNA TGTGCCAGCAGCTTAGACCCCGGGATGCAAGAGACCCAGTACTTC. Drawing the rest from reference TRBV7-2 and TRBJ2-5, the complete variable domain is GAGVSQSPSNKVTEKGKDVELRCDPISGHTALYWYRQSLGQGLEFLIYFQGNSAPDKSGLPSDRFSAERTGGSVSTLTIQRTQQEDSAVYLCASSLDPGMQETQYFGPGTRLLVL.

In this sample, this clone turned up a few times. V and J are TRBV11-3 and TRBJ2-3, with D tentatively TRBD1 (6 bases). The germline gives CDR1 SGHNT, CDR2 YENEEA. The CDR3 is 15 amino acids. V gave up 4 bases and J gave up 0 bases, with 11 bases separating them. CDR3 amino acids: CASSSWTDSTDTQYF. In nucleotides, the CDR3 is TGTGCCAGCAGCTCCTGGACAGACAGCACAGATACGCAGTATTTT.

This clone appeared a few times. The chain joins TRBV19 to TRBJ1-2; possible D gene TRBD1, 6 bases. Germline CDR1 reads LNHDA; CDR2 reads SQIVND (reference sequence). The V and J ends lost 7 bases and 9 bases respectively, with 21 bases between them. The CDR3 consists of 14 residues. The CDR3 reads CASNEDRALYSYTF. In DNA, the CDR3 is TGTGCCAGTAATGAGGACAGAGCCTTGTATAGCTACACCTTC.